Here is one T cell receptor (beta chain) with its context. Profiling relied on immunoSEQ multiplex PCR, and the TCRdb table lists in-frame clones only, not all of them. The table includes about 270,000 clones, around nine tenths detected once. This CDR3 is built from 12 residues. V gave up 4 bases and J gave up 9 bases, with 15 bases separating them. Germline CDR1 is SQVTM and CDR2 is ANQGSEA. The sample originates from a study of blood T cell repertoires in COVID-19. The sequence derives from a man in his forties who had recovered from COVID-19. The gene calls are TRBV29-1 and TRBJ1-2; possibly TRBD1 for D (6 bases). Sequencing input: peripheral blood. The CDR3 DNA is TGCAGCGTTGCTGACAGGAGCGGAAGCTACACCTTC. This encodes CSVADRSGSYTF.